This T cell receptor (beta chain) was obtained from a study of cytomegalovirus exposure and HLA in healthy donors. Notes on the study in general: Within a later analysis, the majority of CMV-associated TCR beta chains appeared HLA-restricted. In a later analysis, TCR beta V- and J-gene trimming showed a link to a missense DCLRE1C variant.

A note on this clone: Its antigen is currently unknown.

PCR used 60 Vbeta primers and 13 Jbeta primers. Assay: immunoSEQ multiplex PCR; the TCRdb copy retains only in-frame clones and omits some. The data contain approximately 110,000 clones, about 73% of them singletons. At the time of sampling, donors were nominally healthy, though unrecorded immune exposures were likely. CDR3 size: 16 residues. The V segment lost 3 bases and the J segment 0 bases; nucleotides outside the gene matches: 7. This clonotype was obtained from a woman in her fifties or sixties in good health and CMV-seropositive. Sequences were obtained from PBMCs. V usage is TRBV23-1 and J usage is TRBJ2-7, with 8 bases lining up with TRBD1. TRBV23-1 is marked as an open reading frame, function uncertain. The CDR3 region is CASSHRDRFSSYEQYF. CDR3 nucleotides: TGCGCCAGCAGTCACCGGGACAGGTTTAGCTCCTACGAGCAGTACTTC.